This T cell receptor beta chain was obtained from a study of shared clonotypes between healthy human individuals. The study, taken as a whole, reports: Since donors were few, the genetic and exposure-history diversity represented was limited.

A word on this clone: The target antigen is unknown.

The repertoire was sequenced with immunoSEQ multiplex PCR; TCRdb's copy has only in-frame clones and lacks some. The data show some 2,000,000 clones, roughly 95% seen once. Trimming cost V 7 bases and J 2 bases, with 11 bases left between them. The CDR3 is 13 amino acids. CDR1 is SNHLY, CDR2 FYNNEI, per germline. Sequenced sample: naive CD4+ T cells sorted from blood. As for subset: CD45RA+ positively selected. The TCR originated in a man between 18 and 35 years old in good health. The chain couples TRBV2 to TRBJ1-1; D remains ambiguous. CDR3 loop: CASKIETNTEAFF. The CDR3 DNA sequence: TGTGCCAGCAAGATAGAAACCAACACTGAAGCTTTCTTT.